This TCR beta chain was sequenced during a study of response to subunit inactivated influenza vaccine. TCRdb recomputed calls from the RT-PCR reads with MiXCR, one row per CDR3 protein. The repertoire holds fewer than 800,000 distinct CDR3 sequences, with less than 20% as singletons. Study results and caveats: The authors suggested that few new T cells are recruited per seasonal influenza vaccination.

The CDR3 covers 16 residues. V gave up 5 bases and J gave up 2 bases; unmatched junction bases: 12. Germline V gives CDR1 ENHRY, CDR2 SYGVKD. For this clonotype: Its antigen remains unknown.

The V and J genes are TRBV10-3 and TRBJ2-7, with 7 bases matching TRBD1. This material consisted of PBMCs from blood, taken approximately 12 days after vaccination. The receptor was isolated from a man in his fifties or sixties who received an inactivated influenza vaccine. This CDR3 reads CAISSAVTGVPYEQYF. The CDR3 region has the DNA TGTGCCATCAGTTCGGCGGTAACAGGGGTCCCCTACGAGCAGTACTTC.